Listed here are 32 T cell receptor beta chains from one sample, sequenced in a study of blood T cell repertoires in COVID-19. TCRdb's copy holds only in-frame clones and misses some; the assay was immunoSEQ multiplex PCR. The sample holds roughly 220,000 clones; roughly 88% are singletons and the top ten take 14% to 15%. Specimen: PBMCs or T cells enriched from blood (not recorded which). These receptor sequences come from a woman between 50 and 59 years old with acute COVID-19.

The chain is built from TRBV28 and TRBJ2-7; TRBD1 matches at 9 bases. Germline loops: CDR1 MDHEN, CDR2 SYDVKM. Trimming cost V 5 bases and J 1 base; bases outside gene matches: 6. This CDR3 is 15 amino acids long. The CDR3 sequence is CASSKPGQGSYEQYF. The CDR3 region has the DNA TGTGCCAGCAGTAAGCCGGGACAGGGATCCTACGAGCAGTACTTC.

V and J are TRBV30 and TRBJ2-7; possible D gene TRBD1, 6 bases. Germline CDR1 reads GTSNPN; CDR2 reads SVGIG (reference sequence). V lost 1 base, J lost 11 bases, and 18 bases lay in between. The CDR3 length is 13 residues. CDR3 sequence: CAWSDQYAGGKYF. The CDR3 DNA sequence: TGTGCCTGGAGTGACCAGTATGCTGGGGGCAAGTACTTC.

The rearrangement uses TRBV6-2 or TRBV6-3 and TRBJ2-3; the match to TRBD2 covers 13 bases. CDR1 is MNHEY, CDR2 SVGEGT, per germline. There are 18 residues in the CDR3. The V and J ends lost 5 bases and 3 bases, in that order; junction bases with no gene match: 11. In DNA form, the CDR3 reads TGTGCCAGCAGTGCCACCGGGACTAGCGGGGCTAGGACAGATACGCAGTATTTT. Amino acids: CASSATGTSGARTDTQYF.

The chain couples TRBV7-2 to TRBJ2-5; 8 nucleotides line up with TRBD2. CDR1 and CDR2 (germline): SGHTA, FQGNSA. V lost 10 bases, J lost 4 bases, and 14 bases stayed unmatched. The CDR3 runs 15 residues. The CDR3 nucleotides are TGTGCCACCACACCCCGTGGAGCGGGAGCAGAGACCCAGTACTTC. The encoded protein is CATTPRGAGAETQYF.

This chain connects TRBV5-1 to TRBJ2-2, with D tentatively TRBD2 (6 bases). Germline CDR1 reads SGHRS; CDR2 reads YFSETQ. Trimming took 4 bases from V and 3 from J, leaving 13 bases between them. The CDR3 is 15 amino acids. CDR3 loop: CASSLGGGYTGELFF. As DNA, the CDR3 is TGCGCCAGCAGCCTGGGCGGAGGGTACACCGGGGAGCTGTTTTTT.

The rearrangement links TRBV27 to TRBJ2-1, with D hard to call. V gave up 4 bases and J gave up 7 bases, with 5 bases separating them. Germline CDR1 reads MNHEY; CDR2 reads SMNVEV (reference sequence). This CDR3 spans 11 amino acids. DNA of the CDR3: TGTGCCAGCAGTTCGACTAATGAGCAGTTCTTC. Its protein is CASSSTNEQFF.

This clone was seen only a few times. Other nucleotide sequences in the sample specify the same CDR3. The V gene is TRBV6-2 or TRBV6-3, the J gene TRBJ1-5; D unclear. Per the germline V gene, CDR1 is MNHEY and CDR2 is SVGEGT. The CDR3 consists of 14 residues. V dropped 0 bases and J dropped 1 base, with 4 bases sitting between them. This CDR3 is CASSYSSSNQPQHF. CDR3 sequence (DNA): TGTGCCAGCAGTTACTCGTCGAGCAATCAGCCCCAGCATTTT.

The chain employs TRBV2 and TRBJ1-5; D possibly corresponds to TRBD1 (6 bases). CDR3 length: 15 residues. V gave up 4 bases and J gave up 2 bases, with 12 bases separating them. CDR1 and CDR2 (germline): SNHLY, FYNNEI. CDR3 region: CASSVQGWGNQPQHF. The CDR3 DNA reads TGTGCCAGCAGTGTTCAGGGGTGGGGCAATCAGCCCCAGCATTTT.

CDR3 residues: CASSRGTVSRQPQHF. The CDR3 DNA reads as TGCGCCAGCAGCCGTGGGACAGTTTCTCGACAGCCCCAGCATTTT. The J gene is TRBJ1-5, the V gene TRBV4-1; 7 nucleotides line up with TRBD1. J lost 7 bases, V lost 4 bases, and 10 bases had no gene match. In germline, CDR1 is MGHRA, CDR2 YSYEKL. This CDR3 spans 15 amino acids.

V is TRBV19 and J is TRBJ1-3; tentatively, D is TRBD1 (6 bases). V gave up 3 bases and J gave up 0 bases, with 6 bases separating them. CDR1 and CDR2 (germline): LNHDA, SQIVND (reference sequence). The CDR3 length is 14 residues. The CDR3 region is CASSMDSSGNTIYF. Here the CDR3 DNA reads TGTGCCAGTAGTATGGACAGCTCTGGAAACACCATATATTTT. Combining the CDR3 with reference TRBV19 and TRBJ1-3 gives the whole variable domain DGGITQSPKYLFRKEGQNVTLSCEQNLNHDAMYWYRQDPGQGLRLIYYSQIVNDFQKGDIAEGYSVSREKKESFPLTVTSAQKNPTAFYLCASSMDSSGNTIYFGEGSWLTVV.

The CDR3 sequence is CASSSQGYTEAFF. CDR3 DNA sequence: TGTGCCAGCAGCTCACAGGGTTACACTGAAGCTTTCTTT. The rearrangement joins TRBV7-6 to TRBJ1-1, with D perhaps matching TRBD1 (6 bases). Trimming took 4 bases from V and 3 from J, leaving 9 bases between them. CDR1 is SGHVS, CDR2 FNYEAQ, per germline. This CDR3 is 13 amino acids long.

The sample holds one count of this clone. The chain employs TRBV23-1 and TRBJ2-3; TRBD2 matches at 10 bases. TRBV23-1 is assigned to the ORF class and has an uncertain function. V shed 6 bases, J shed 2 bases, and the junction held 8 bases outside the gene matches. The CDR3 has 16 amino acids. The CDR3 spells CASRHRLAGPTDTQYF. The CDR3 nucleotides read TGCGCCAGCAGACACCGACTAGCGGGCCCCACAGATACGCAGTATTTT.

The V gene is TRBV14, the J gene TRBJ2-1; tentative D call: TRBD2 (6 bases). Trimming removed 4 bases at V and 11 bases at J, with 18 bases between. CDR3 length equals 14 residues. Germline lookup yields CDR1 SGHDN and CDR2 FVKESK. This chain's CDR3 is CASSRGTSLRKQFF. DNA for the CDR3: TGTGCCAGCAGCCGCGGGACCAGCCTCCGTAAGCAGTTCTTC.

This chain connects TRBV6-2 or TRBV6-3 to TRBJ2-1, with 15 positions matching TRBD2. The length of the CDR3 is 14 residues. The germline V gene encodes CDR1 MNHEY and CDR2 SVGEGT. Trimming removed 6 bases from V and 10 bases from J; junction bases left unmatched: 4. CDR3 in DNA: TGTGCCAGCAGCCCAGGGACTAGCGGGAGGGAGCAGTTCTTC. Translation gives CASSPGTSGREQFF.

The sample holds a few counts of this clone. The rearrangement joins TRBV5-1 to TRBJ2-7; a possible D gene is TRBD1 (5 bases). V dropped 4 bases and J dropped 4 bases, with 18 bases sitting between them. This CDR3 region has 15 residues. CDR1 is SGHRS, CDR2 YFSETQ, per germline. CDR3 sequence (DNA): TGCGCCAGCAGCAGTGGCGGCACAGGAGTATACGAGCAGTACTTC. Amino acids: CASSSGGTGVYEQYF.

The chain has TRBV5-1 and TRBJ1-1; possible D gene TRBD1, 6 bases. CDR1 is SGHRS, CDR2 YFSETQ, per germline. This CDR3 contains 16 residues. Trimming left V 4 bases short and J 2 bases short, with 18 bases between. The CDR3 reads CASSPKDSIYNTEAFF. CDR3 nucleotides: TGCGCCAGCAGCCCCAAGGACAGTATCTACAACACTGAAGCTTTCTTT.

The chain joins TRBV27 to TRBJ2-1; 11 bases match TRBD1. There are 16 residues in the CDR3. Unmatched junction bases numbered 4, after V lost 5 bases and J lost 1 base. Looked up from germline, CDR1 is MNHEY and CDR2 is SMNVEV (reference sequence). For the CDR3, the DNA is TGTGCCAGCAGTCCGTGGGACAGGGGGTCCTACAATGAGCAGTTCTTC. Protein product: CASSPWDRGSYNEQFF.

The genes are TRBV2 and TRBJ1-1; perhaps TRBD1 as D (6 bases). The V and J ends lost 5 bases and 2 bases respectively, with 12 bases between them. The CDR3 has 14 amino acids. Germline CDR1 SNHLY, CDR2 FYNNEI. CDR3 coding DNA: TGTGCCAGCAGTCCCTGGGACACCAACACTGAAGCTTTCTTT. Translation gives CASSPWDTNTEAFF.

The CDR3 loop reads CASLTGGPTQPQHF. CDR3 nucleotide sequence: TGTGCCAGCCTAACGGGGGGGCCCACTCAGCCCCAGCATTTT. The chain carries TRBV25-1 and TRBJ1-5; weak D call: TRBD1 (6 bases). The CDR3 is 14 amino acids. The V end lost 8 bases, the J end lost 6 bases, and 17 bases lay between the germline ends. Germline V gene lookup returns CDR1 MGHDK and CDR2 SYGVNS.

The chain joins TRBV7-8 to TRBJ2-1, with 12 bases fitting TRBD2. From germline, CDR1 is SGHVS and CDR2 FQNEAQ. V lost 3 bases and J lost 7; bases outside the gene matches: 1. This CDR3 contains 14 residues. In DNA form, the CDR3 reads TGTGCCAGCAGCTTTACTAGCGGGAGGAATGAGCAGTTCTTC. This codes for CASSFTSGRNEQFF.

Turning to this clone: Other DNA sequences of this sample code for an identical CDR3. This chain joins TRBV28 and TRBJ2-7; TRBD2 aligns across 11 bases. CDR1 and CDR2 (germline): MDHEN, SYDVKM. V was pared by 5 bases and J by 1 base, with 4 bases of the junction left unmatched. The CDR3 runs 15 residues. In nucleotides, the CDR3 is TGTGCCAGCAGTCCCGGGACTAGCGGTTCCTACGAGCAGTACTTC. Its protein is CASSPGTSGSYEQYF. The complete variable domain, with remaining parts taken from reference TRBV28 and TRBJ2-7, reads DVKVTQSSRYLVKRTGEKVFLECVQDMDHENMFWYRQDPGLGLRLIYFSYDVKMKEKGDIPEGYSVSREKKERFSLILESASTNQTSMYLCASSPGTSGSYEQYFGPGTRLTVT.

The genes are TRBV9 and TRBJ2-3; TRBD2 aligns across 9 bases. There are 18 residues in the CDR3. With 5 bases clipped from V and 4 bases from J, the junction kept 17 bases outside the gene matches. CDR1 and CDR2 (germline): SGDLS, YYNGEE. The CDR3 nucleotides read TGTGCCAGCAGTAGGGGCAATGTTAGGCGGGAGGGCGCAGATACGCAGTATTTT. As protein: CASSRGNVRREGADTQYF. Filled out from reference TRBV9 and TRBJ2-3, the complete variable domain reads DSGVTQTPKHLITATGQRVTLRCSPRSGDLSVYWYQQSLDQGLQFLIQYYNGEERAKGNILERFSAQQFPDLHSELNLSSLELGDSALYFCASSRGNVRREGADTQYFGPGTRLTVL.

The rearrangement joins TRBV7-2 to TRBJ2-7, with 9 nucleotides matching TRBD2. V was pared by 3 bases and J by 7 bases, with 7 bases of the junction left unmatched. Looked up from germline, CDR1 is SGHTA and CDR2 is FQGNSA. This CDR3 contains 14 residues. The CDR3 bases are TGTGCCAGCAGCTTTGTAGCGGGAGAGGGGGAGCAGTACTTC. This gives the protein CASSFVAGEGEQYF.

This CDR3 reads CASSPRTGSWSETQYF. DNA for the CDR3: TGTGCCAGCAGTCCAAGAACAGGGAGTTGGAGCGAGACCCAGTACTTC. This chain uses TRBV27 with TRBJ2-5; D is perhaps TRBD1 (6 bases). V lost 5 bases and J 5 bases, leaving 21 bases between the germline ends. The CDR3 consists of 16 residues. The germline V gene encodes CDR1 MNHEY and CDR2 SMNVEV (reference sequence).

The chain recombines TRBV28 with TRBJ1-1, with 7 bases lining up with TRBD1. The V gene end was trimmed by 6 bases and the J gene end by 1 base; junction bases not matched to a gene: 11. This CDR3 spans 16 amino acids. Germline V CDR1 and CDR2: MDHEN, SYDVKM. The CDR3 DNA reads TGTGCCAGCAGACAGGGGTGGCGAGGCTCGAACACTGAAGCTTTCTTT. It encodes CASRQGWRGSNTEAFF. The full variable domain, its missing parts supplied by reference TRBV28 and TRBJ1-1, is DVKVTQSSRYLVKRTGEKVFLECVQDMDHENMFWYRQDPGLGLRLIYFSYDVKMKEKGDIPEGYSVSREKKERFSLILESASTNQTSMYLCASRQGWRGSNTEAFFGQGTRLTVV.

The chain uses TRBV6-1 and TRBJ1-6, with a weak D call TRBD1 (5 bases). Trimming removed 3 bases from V and 9 bases from J, with 9 bases in between. CDR3 size: 13 residues. Germline lookup yields CDR1 MNHNS and CDR2 SASEGT. In DNA, the CDR3 is TGTGCCAGCAGTGAGTACGGGGGTTCACCCCTCCACTTT. The encoded protein is CASSEYGGSPLHF.

J is TRBJ2-7 and V is TRBV2; D is perhaps TRBD2 (5 bases). The CDR3 is 9 amino acids. Germline V gene lookup returns CDR1 SNHLY and CDR2 FYNNEI. The CDR3 loop is CASSEPGIV. CDR3 nucleotides: TGTGCCAGCAGTGAACCGGGGATCGTC.

This sequence joins TRBV27 and TRBJ2-5, with TRBD2 as a possible D gene (5 bases). CDR1 is MNHEY and CDR2 is SMNVEV in the germline V gene (reference sequence). The germline V and J ends were trimmed by 3 bases and 2 bases, with 7 bases remaining between them. The CDR3 has 13 amino acids. In DNA form, the CDR3 reads TGTGCCAGCAGTTTCGGGATTCAAGAGACCCAGTACTTC. This codes for CASSFGIQETQYF.

V and J are TRBV28 and TRBJ1-6; 8 bases map to TRBD1. CDR1 is MDHEN, CDR2 SYDVKM, per germline. This CDR3 is 18 amino acids long. V shed 1 base, J shed 7 bases, and the junction held 12 bases outside the gene matches. DNA of the CDR3: TGTGCCAGCAGTTTATATATCTCGGGACAGGATGAAAATTCACCCCTCCACTTT. It translates to CASSLYISGQDENSPLHF.

The rearrangement links TRBV28 to TRBJ2-2; D uncertain. CDR1 and CDR2 from the germline V gene are MDHEN and SYDVKM. CDR3 length: 13 amino acids. V lost 8 bases to trimming and J lost 5 bases, with 12 bases between them. CDR3 loop: CASVWSSTGELFF. The CDR3 DNA follows: TGTGCCAGCGTTTGGTCCAGTACCGGGGAGCTGTTTTTT. The complete variable domain, with remaining parts taken from reference TRBV28 and TRBJ2-2, reads DVKVTQSSRYLVKRTGEKVFLECVQDMDHENMFWYRQDPGLGLRLIYFSYDVKMKEKGDIPEGYSVSREKKERFSLILESASTNQTSMYLCASVWSSTGELFFGEGSRLTVL.

The chain recombines TRBV19 with TRBJ2-7; 7 bases agree with TRBD1. Unmatched junction bases numbered 10, after V lost 8 bases and J lost 3 bases. Germline V gene data show CDR1 as LNHDA and CDR2 as SQIVND (reference sequence). This CDR3 contains 14 residues. The CDR3 sequence: CASSTLGTDYEQYF. In DNA form, the CDR3 reads TGTGCCAGTTCTACACTTGGGACAGACTACGAGCAGTACTTC.

V gene TRBV9 combines with J gene TRBJ1-4; 7 bases are a match to TRBD1. J was trimmed by 0 bases and V by 4 bases; bases with no gene match: 9. Germline V gives CDR1 SGDLS, CDR2 YYNGEE. The CDR3 is 17 amino acids. In DNA, the CDR3 is TGTGCCAGCAGCCCCAGGAGGGGGCCCTCAACTAATGAAAAACTGTTTTTT. Its protein is CASSPRRGPSTNEKLFF.